This entry concerns a single TCR beta chain. Trimming stripped 8 bases from V and 1 base from J, with 14 bases between. Germline CDR1 and CDR2: SNHLY and FYNNEI. CDR3 length: 14 residues. This sample stems from a study of blood T cell repertoires in COVID-19. On the study more broadly: Collection of acute and convalescent COVID-19 samples took place in the United States, Italy and Spain.

Original handling: Quantification of nucleated cells was approximated via reference gene primer amplification. Sequenced by immunoSEQ multiplex PCR; TCRdb stores in-frame clones only, minus some. The V and J calls and clone size are taken from that table; D and trimming were inferred from the DNA. The sample consists of around 65,000 clones, about 82% of them appearing once. Specimen: peripheral blood. This chain joins TRBV2 and TRBJ2-5; a possible D gene is TRBD1 (5 bases). This TCR was sampled from a human donor in a cohort sampled during active COVID-19. The CDR3 bases are TGTGCCAGCTCCCCCGACAGAGCCCAAGAGACCCAGTACTTC. Translating it yields CASSPDRAQETQYF.